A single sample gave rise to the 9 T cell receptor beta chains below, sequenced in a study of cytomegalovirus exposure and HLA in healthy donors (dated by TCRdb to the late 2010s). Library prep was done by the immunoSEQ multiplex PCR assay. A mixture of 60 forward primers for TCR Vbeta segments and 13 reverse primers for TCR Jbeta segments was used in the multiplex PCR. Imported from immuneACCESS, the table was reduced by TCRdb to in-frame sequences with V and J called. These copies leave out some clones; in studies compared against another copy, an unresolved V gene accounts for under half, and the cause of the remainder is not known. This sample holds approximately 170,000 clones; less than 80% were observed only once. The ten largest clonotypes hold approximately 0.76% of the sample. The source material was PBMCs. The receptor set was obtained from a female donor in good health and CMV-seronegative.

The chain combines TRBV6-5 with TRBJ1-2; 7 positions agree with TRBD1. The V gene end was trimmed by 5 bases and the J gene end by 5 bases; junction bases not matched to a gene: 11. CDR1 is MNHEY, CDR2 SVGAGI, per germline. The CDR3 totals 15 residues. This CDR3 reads CASSPASGQSYGYTF. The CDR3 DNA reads TGTGCCAGCAGTCCGGCCTCGGGACAGAGTTATGGCTACACCTTC.

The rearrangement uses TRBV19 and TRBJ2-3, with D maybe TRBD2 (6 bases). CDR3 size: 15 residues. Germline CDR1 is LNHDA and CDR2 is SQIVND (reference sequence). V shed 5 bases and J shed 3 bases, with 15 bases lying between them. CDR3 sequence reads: CASSDRGGNTDTQYF. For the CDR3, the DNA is TGTGCCAGTAGTGACCGGGGAGGTAATACAGATACGCAGTATTTT.

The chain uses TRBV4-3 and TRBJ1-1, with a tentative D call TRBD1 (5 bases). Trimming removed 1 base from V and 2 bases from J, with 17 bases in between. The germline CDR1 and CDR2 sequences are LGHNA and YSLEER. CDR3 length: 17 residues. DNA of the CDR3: TGCGCCAGCAGCCAAGGTTGGGGCAGTGAAGCCAACACTGAAGCTTTCTTT. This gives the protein CASSQGWGSEANTEAFF.

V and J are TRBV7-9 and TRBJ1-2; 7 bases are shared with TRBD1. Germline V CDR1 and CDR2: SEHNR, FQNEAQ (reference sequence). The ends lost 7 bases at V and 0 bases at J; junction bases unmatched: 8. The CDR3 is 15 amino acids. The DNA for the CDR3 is TGTGCCAGCATCCACACAGGGGATGCTAACTATGGCTACACCTTC. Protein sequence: CASIHTGDANYGYTF.

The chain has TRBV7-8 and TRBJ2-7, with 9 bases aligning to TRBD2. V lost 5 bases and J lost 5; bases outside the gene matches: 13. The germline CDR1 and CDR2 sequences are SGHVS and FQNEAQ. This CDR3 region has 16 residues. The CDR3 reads CASSRRRGLAVNEQYF. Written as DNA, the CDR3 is TGTGCCAGCAGCCGAAGACGGGGACTAGCCGTCAACGAGCAGTACTTC.

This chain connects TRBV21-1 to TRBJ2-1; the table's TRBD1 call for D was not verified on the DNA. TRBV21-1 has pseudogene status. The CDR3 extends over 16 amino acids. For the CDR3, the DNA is TGTGCCAGCAGCAACCTGGATGACAGGGCATACAATGAGCAGTTCTTC. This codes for CASSNLDDRAYNEQFF.

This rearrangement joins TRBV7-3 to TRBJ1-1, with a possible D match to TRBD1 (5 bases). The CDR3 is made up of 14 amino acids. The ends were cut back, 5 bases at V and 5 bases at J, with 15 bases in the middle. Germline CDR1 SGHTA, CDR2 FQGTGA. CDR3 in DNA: TGTGCCAGCAGCCCCAACGGGGGTCAGACTGAAGCTTTCTTT. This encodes CASSPNGGQTEAFF.

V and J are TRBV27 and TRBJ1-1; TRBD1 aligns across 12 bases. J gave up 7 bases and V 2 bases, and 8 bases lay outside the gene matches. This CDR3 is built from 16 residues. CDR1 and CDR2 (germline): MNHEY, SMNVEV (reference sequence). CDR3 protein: CASSLAGTGGVLEAFF. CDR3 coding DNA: TGTGCCAGCAGTTTAGCCGGGACAGGGGGCGTGCTTGAAGCTTTCTTT.

The CDR3 DNA reads as TGTGCCAGCAGCCCTTACGACTACCGCAATGAGCAGTTCTTC. This encodes CASSPYDYRNEQFF. The gene calls are TRBV7-9 and TRBJ2-1, with a possible D match to TRBD2 (5 bases). V was pared by 5 bases and J by 6 bases, with 14 bases between. Germline V gives CDR1 SEHNR, CDR2 FQNEAQ (reference sequence). The CDR3 length is 14 residues.